This T cell receptor (beta chain) was sequenced in a study of CD8 T cells in Susac syndrome. Study overall: Patients with Susac syndrome were therapy-naive, taking corticosteroids, with some also receiving intravenous immunoglobulin, or taking intravenous immunoglobulin alone at the time their blood was drawn.

Trimming shortened V by 4 bases and J by 4 bases, and 16 bases separated the two germline ends. This CDR3 spans 14 amino acids. Germline values: CDR1 SQVTM, CDR2 ANQGSEA. With regard to this clonotype: Antigen specificity is unknown.

Reverse transcription used about 0.45 to 1 ug RNA and random hexamers. MiXCR, applied by TCRdb to the immunoSEQ multiplex PCR reads, yields one record per CDR3 protein. The data show approximately 87,000 distinct CDR3 sequences, roughly 96% seen once. Findings of the study overall: Clonal expansion involving Susac CD8+ cells peaked in TEMRA cells and active patients.

The rearrangement uses TRBV29-1 and TRBJ1-2; TRBD1 might be the D (5 bases). This sequence originates from a human donor with Susac syndrome. Sequencing input: CD8+ T cells from PBMCs. The chain's CDR3 is CSVVGSDSSYGYTF. CDR3 in DNA: TGCAGCGTTGTCGGTTCCGACAGCTCCTATGGCTACACCTTC.